The clone carrying this T cell receptor beta chain showed up many times. The antigen remains unidentified. CDR3 length: 16 amino acids. Germline V gene sequence: CDR1 SGHRS, CDR2 YFSETQ. Trimming cost V 0 bases and J 6 bases; bases outside gene matches: 6. TCRbeta library construction was performed incorporating unique molecular identifiers. TCRdb itself ran the PCR reads through MiXCR, one entry per CDR3 protein. Of 250,000 or so distinct CDR3 sequences listed, 24% are singletons. This record comes from a study of T-cell reconstitution after alpha-beta-depleted transplantation in children. Study findings and constraints: T-cell numbers and diversity one year post-transplant derived largely from freshly generated T cells. Alpha-beta T cells about two months after transplant reportedly derived from several hundred expanded graft clones. Elevated TCRbeta diversity at day 60 was traced, in some patients, to surviving recipient T cells and thymic progenitors.

This sequence was found in a female patient between 2 and 15 years old who had a stem cell transplant for congenital amegakaryocytic thrombocytopenia, so the T cells may come from the graft donor. The specimen comprised PBMCs, mostly from graft donor cells, sampled 360 days after TCRalphabeta/CD19-depleted stem cell transplant. J is TRBJ2-1 and V is TRBV5-1, with 10 positions matching TRBD2. CDR3 nucleotides: TGCGCCAGCAGCTTGGCCTACGGACTAGCGGCCAATGAGCAGTTCTTC. Its translation: CASSLAYGLAANEQFF.